A single TCR beta chain is shown here with its context. The authors generated TCR beta cDNA through 5'RACE template switching with UMIs. One entry per CDR3 protein, without DNA, is what TCRdb gives after re-calling the 5' RACE reads. Here the sample table reports fewer than 400,000 distinct CDR3 sequences. The sample comes from a study of T cells expressing NK-cell markers. Across the whole study: From sorted CD3+CD56+NKG2C+, CD3+CD56+NKG2C- and CD3+CD56-NKG2C+ T cells came the TCR beta repertoires. Among eight sequenced donors, seven carried HCMV seropositivity while one was seronegative.

The sequence was obtained from a woman aged 45-65 years in good health. The specimen was blood T cells: a sorted CD56 or NKG2C T cell subset, CD4+ or CD8+ T cells, or bulk PBMC T cells (not recorded which).

The CDR3 protein is CASSRKNEQFF. The V and J genes are TRBV12-3 or TRBV12-4 and TRBJ2-1. The CDR3 extends over 11 amino acids.